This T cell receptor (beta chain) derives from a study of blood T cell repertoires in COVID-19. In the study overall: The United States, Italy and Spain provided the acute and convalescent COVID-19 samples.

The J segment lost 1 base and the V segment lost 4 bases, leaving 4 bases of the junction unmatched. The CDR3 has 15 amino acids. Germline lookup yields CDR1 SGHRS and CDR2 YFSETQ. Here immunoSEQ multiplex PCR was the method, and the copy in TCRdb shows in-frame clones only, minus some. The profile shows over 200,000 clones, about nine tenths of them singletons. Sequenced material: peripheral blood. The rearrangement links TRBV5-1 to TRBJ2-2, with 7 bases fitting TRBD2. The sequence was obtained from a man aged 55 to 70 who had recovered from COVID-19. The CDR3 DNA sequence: TGCGCCAGCAGCAAAGGACTAGTGAACACCGGGGAGCTGTTTTTT. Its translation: CASSKGLVNTGELFF.